The following is a T cell receptor (beta chain) sequence with its context. TCRdb's table, derived via immunoSEQ multiplex PCR, lists solely in-frame clones and lacks some. The data show 20,000 or so clones, with about 80% seen just once and around two fifths held by the top ten. The sample is drawn from a study of sequential checkpoint blockade in melanoma. Study-wide context: Arm A got nivolumab then ipilimumab; arm B the reverse, 1:1.

Trimming cost V 2 bases and J 0 bases; bases outside gene matches: 7. The CDR3 covers 17 residues. Germline CDR1 and CDR2: MDHEN and SYDVKM. Stated treatment: randomized to nivolumab then ipilimumab (arm A) or the reverse (arm B). None of the patients previously received DNA-damaging chemotherapy. Sample: CD8+ T cells sorted from blood (inferred from file names), taken from a patient given nivolumab and ipilimumab in sequence. This clonotype originated in a human donor with melanoma. V and J are TRBV28 and TRBJ1-5, with 7 bases matching TRBD1. The CDR3 nucleotides read TGTGCCAGCAGTTTAATCCCGGACAGGAATAGCAATCAGCCCCAGCATTTT. It specifies CASSLIPDRNSNQPQHF.